The subject of this entry is one T cell receptor beta chain. V lost 1 base, J lost 2 bases, and 8 bases stayed unmatched. The CDR3 totals 18 residues. Germline-derived CDR1 and CDR2 are SGDLS and YYNGEE. The sample comes from a study of identical twins. TCRdb ran MiXCR on the 5' RACE reads and lists one entry per CDR3 protein. The table lists roughly 500,000 distinct CDR3 sequences, approximately 22% of them singletons. The sample was also linked to a second study, of T cells expressing NK-cell markers.

The V call is TRBV9, the J call TRBJ2-1; 11 bases match TRBD2. The receptor comes from a woman between 18 and 29 years old in good health. Input material: CD4+ T cells sorted from blood. In nucleotides, the CDR3 is TGTGCCAGCAGCGTACGGGGCCTTAGCGGGGGGGCCTACAATGAGCAGTTCTTC. Protein: CASSVRGLSGGAYNEQFF.